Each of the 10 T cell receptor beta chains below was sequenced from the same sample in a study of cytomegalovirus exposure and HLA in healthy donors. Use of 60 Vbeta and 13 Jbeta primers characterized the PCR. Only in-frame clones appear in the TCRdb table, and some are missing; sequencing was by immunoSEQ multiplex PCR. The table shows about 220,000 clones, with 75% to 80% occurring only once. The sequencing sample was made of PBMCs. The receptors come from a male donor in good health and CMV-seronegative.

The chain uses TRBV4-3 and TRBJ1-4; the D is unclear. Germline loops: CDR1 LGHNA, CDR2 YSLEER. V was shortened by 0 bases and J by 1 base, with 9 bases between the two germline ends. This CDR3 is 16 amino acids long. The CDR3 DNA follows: TGCGCCAGCAGCCAAGATCGCCCAGTAACTAATGAAAAACTGTTTTTT. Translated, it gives CASSQDRPVTNEKLFF.

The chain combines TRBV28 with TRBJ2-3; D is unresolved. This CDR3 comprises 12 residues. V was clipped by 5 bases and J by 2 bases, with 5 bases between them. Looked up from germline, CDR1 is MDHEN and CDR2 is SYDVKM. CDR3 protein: CASSPYTDTQYF. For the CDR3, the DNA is TGTGCCAGCAGTCCTTACACAGATACGCAGTATTTT.

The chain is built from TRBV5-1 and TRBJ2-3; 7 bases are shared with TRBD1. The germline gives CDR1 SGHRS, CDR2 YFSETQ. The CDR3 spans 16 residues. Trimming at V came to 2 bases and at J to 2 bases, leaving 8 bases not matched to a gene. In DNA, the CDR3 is TGCGCCAGCAGCTTCCGCCAGGGGGAAACCACAGATACGCAGTATTTT. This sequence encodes CASSFRQGETTDTQYF.

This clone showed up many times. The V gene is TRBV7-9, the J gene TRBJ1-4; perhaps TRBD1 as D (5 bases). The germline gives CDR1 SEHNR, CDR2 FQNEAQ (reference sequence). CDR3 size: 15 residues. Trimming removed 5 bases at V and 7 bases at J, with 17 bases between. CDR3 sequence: CASSKGGGAGEKLFF. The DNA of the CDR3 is TGTGCCAGCAGCAAAGGTGGCGGGGCGGGTGAAAAACTGTTTTTT.

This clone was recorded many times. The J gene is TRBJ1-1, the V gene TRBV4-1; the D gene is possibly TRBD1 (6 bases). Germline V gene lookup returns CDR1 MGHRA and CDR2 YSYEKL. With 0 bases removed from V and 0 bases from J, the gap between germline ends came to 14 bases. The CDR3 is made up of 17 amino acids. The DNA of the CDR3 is TGCGCCAGCAGCCAAGACGCAGGGGTAAACATGAACACTGAAGCTTTCTTT. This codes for CASSQDAGVNMNTEAFF.

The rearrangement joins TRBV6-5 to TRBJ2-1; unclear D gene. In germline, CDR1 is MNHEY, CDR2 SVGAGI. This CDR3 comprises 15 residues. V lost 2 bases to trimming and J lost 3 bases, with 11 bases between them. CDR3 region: CASSYLSDNYNEQFF. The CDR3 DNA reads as TGTGCCAGCAGTTACCTTTCAGACAACTACAATGAGCAGTTCTTC.

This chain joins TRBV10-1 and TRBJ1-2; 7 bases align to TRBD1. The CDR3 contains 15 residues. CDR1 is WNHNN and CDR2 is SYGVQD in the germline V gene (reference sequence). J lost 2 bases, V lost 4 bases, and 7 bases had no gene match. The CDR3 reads CASSATGTANYGYTF. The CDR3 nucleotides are TGCGCCAGCAGTGCCACCGGGACAGCGAACTATGGCTACACCTTC.

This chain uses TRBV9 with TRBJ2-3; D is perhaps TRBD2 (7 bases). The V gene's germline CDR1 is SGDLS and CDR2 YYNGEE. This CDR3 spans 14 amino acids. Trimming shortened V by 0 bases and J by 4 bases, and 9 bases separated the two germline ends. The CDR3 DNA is TGTGCCAGCAGCGTAGGGGGGGGCCCAGATACGCAGTATTTT. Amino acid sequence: CASSVGGGPDTQYF.

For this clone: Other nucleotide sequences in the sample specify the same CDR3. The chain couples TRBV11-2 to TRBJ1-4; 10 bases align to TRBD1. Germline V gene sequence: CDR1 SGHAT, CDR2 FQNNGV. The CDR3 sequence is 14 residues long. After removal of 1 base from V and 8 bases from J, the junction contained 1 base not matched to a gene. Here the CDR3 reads CASSLGQGAEKLFF. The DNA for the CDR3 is TGTGCCAGCAGCTTAGGACAGGGGGCAGAAAAACTGTTTTTT. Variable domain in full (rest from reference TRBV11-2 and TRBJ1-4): EAGVAQSPRYKIIEKRQSVAFWCNPISGHATLYWYQQILGQGPKLLIQFQNNGVVDDSQLPKDRFSAERLKGVDSTLKIQPAKLEDSAVYLCASSLGQGAEKLFFGSGTQLSVL.

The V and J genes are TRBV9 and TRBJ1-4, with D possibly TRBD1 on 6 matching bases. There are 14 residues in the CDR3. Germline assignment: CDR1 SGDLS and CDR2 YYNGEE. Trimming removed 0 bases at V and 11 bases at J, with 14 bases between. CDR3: CASSVGLQGGKLFF. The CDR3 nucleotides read TGTGCCAGCAGCGTAGGGCTACAGGGAGGGAAACTGTTTTTT.